These 8 T cell receptor beta chains came from one sample sequenced in a study of T-cell memory formation after mild COVID-19. TCRdb redid the calling of the 5' RACE reads with MiXCR, one entry per CDR3 protein. The table lists roughly 450,000 distinct CDR3 sequences, about a sixth of them singletons. Sequencing used PBMCs or a T cell subset sorted from them (not recorded which). All receptors derive from a man between 18 and 35 years old who had mild COVID-19 (a few samples of this study predate the infection). Cell type and time point are not known.

This clonotype was counted only a few times. J is TRBJ1-5 and V is TRBV15; 8 bases fit TRBD1. Germline V gene lookup returns CDR1 LNHNV and CDR2 YYDKDF (reference sequence). CDR3 size: 16 residues. V was clipped by 1 base and J by 5 bases; unmatched bases: 7. The CDR3 nucleotides are TGTGCCACCAGCAGAGCACAGGGGGAAGGAGATCAGCCCCAGCATTTT. It specifies CATSRAQGEGDQPQHF.

This clonotype was counted between two and nine times. This chain links TRBV7-9 with TRBJ2-5; 7 positions agree with TRBD1. The CDR3 is 17 residues long. Germline CDR1 and CDR2: SEHNR and FQNEAQ (reference sequence). Unmatched junction bases numbered 15, after V lost 5 bases and J lost 3 bases. The CDR3 is CASSPGKTGNIEETQYF. The CDR3, as DNA: TGTGCCAGCAGCCCTGGGAAGACAGGGAACATCGAAGAGACCCAGTACTTC.

The J gene is TRBJ1-2, the V gene TRBV6-5; 7 bases line up with TRBD1. The length of the CDR3 is 13 residues. Germline V lookup: CDR1 MNHEY, CDR2 SVGAGI. Germline trimming cut 7 bases from V and 5 bases from J; bases unmatched to any gene: 7. The CDR3 sequence: CASTRDSGYGYTF. CDR3 coding DNA: TGTGCCAGCACCCGGGACAGTGGGTATGGCTACACCTTC.

This clonotype turned up a few times. The chain has TRBV25-1 and TRBJ1-2; 7 nucleotides match TRBD1. The CDR3 has 14 amino acids. J gave up 6 bases and V 5 bases, and 9 bases lay outside the gene matches. From germline, CDR1 is MGHDK and CDR2 SYGVNS. The CDR3 bases are TGTGCCAGCAGTTATAACAGGGGCGGGGATGGCTACACCTTC. It translates to CASSYNRGGDGYTF.

V is TRBV5-6 and J is TRBJ2-6, with a weak D call TRBD1 (5 bases). CDR3 length: 17 amino acids. Trimming left V 2 bases short and J 2 bases short, with 14 bases between. Germline V gene sequence: CDR1 SGHDT, CDR2 YYEEEE. CDR3 in amino acids: CASSLSRVLAGANVLTF. The CDR3 DNA sequence: TGTGCCAGCAGCTTAAGCAGGGTGCTAGCTGGGGCCAACGTCCTGACTTTC.

This chain uses TRBV11-2 with TRBJ2-3; D gene ambiguous. There are 14 residues in the CDR3. The V gene lost 6 bases and the J gene lost 1 base, with 11 bases spanning the gap. Germline assignment: CDR1 SGHAT and CDR2 FQNNGV. CDR3 protein: CASSSISGTDTQYF. In DNA, the CDR3 is TGTGCCAGCAGTTCAATTTCCGGCACAGATACGCAGTATTTT. The full variable domain, with the rest looked up from reference TRBV11-2 and TRBJ2-3, is EAGVAQSPRYKIIEKRQSVAFWCNPISGHATLYWYQQILGQGPKLLIQFQNNGVVDDSQLPKDRFSAERLKGVDSTLKIQPAKLEDSAVYLCASSSISGTDTQYFGPGTRLTVL.

V gene TRBV4-2 combines with J gene TRBJ2-1; the match to TRBD1 covers 7 bases. This CDR3 spans 16 amino acids. CDR1 is LGHNA and CDR2 is YNFKEQ in the germline V gene. Losses at the gene ends were 4 bases for V and 4 bases for J; bases not matched to a gene: 10. CDR3 sequence reads: CASSPPGQQRYNEQFF. The CDR3 DNA follows: TGTGCCAGCAGCCCACCGGGACAGCAAAGATACAATGAGCAGTTCTTC.

This clonotype was seen only a few times. The chain employs TRBV15 and TRBJ2-5; D perhaps matches TRBD2 (6 bases). V dropped 1 base and J dropped 6 bases, with 12 bases sitting between them. The CDR3 length is 14 residues. The germline gives CDR1 LNHNV, CDR2 YYDKDF (reference sequence). For the CDR3, the DNA is TGTGCCACCAGCAGAGCGGGGGACGGGCAGACCCAGTACTTC. This gives the protein CATSRAGDGQTQYF.